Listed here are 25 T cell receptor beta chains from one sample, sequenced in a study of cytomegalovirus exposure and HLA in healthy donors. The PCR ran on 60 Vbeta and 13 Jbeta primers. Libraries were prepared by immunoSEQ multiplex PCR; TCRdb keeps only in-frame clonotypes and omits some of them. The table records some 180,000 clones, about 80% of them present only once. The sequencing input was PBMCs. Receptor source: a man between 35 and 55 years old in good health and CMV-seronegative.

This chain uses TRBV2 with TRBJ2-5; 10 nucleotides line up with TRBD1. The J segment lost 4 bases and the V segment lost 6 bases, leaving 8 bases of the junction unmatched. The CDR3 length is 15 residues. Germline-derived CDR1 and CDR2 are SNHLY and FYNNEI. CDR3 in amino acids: CASRTGGGTRETQYF. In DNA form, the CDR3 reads TGTGCCAGCAGGACAGGGGGCGGAACGAGAGAGACCCAGTACTTC.

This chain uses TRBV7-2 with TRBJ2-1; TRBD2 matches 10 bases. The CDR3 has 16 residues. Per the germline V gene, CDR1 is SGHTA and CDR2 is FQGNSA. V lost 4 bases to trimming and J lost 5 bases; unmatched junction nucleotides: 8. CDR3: CASSSLPSGSNNEQFF. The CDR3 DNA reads TGTGCCAGCAGCTCCCTCCCTAGCGGGAGTAACAATGAGCAGTTCTTC.

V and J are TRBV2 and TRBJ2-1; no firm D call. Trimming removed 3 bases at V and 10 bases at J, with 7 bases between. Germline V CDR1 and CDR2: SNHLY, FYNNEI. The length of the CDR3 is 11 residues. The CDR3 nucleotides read TGTGCCAGCAGTGAGTTGTCGGAGCAGTTCTTC. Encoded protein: CASSELSEQFF. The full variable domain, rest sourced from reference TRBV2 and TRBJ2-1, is EPEVTQTPSHQVTQMGQEVILRCVPISNHLYFYWYRQILGQKVEFLVSFYNNEISEKSEIFDDQFSVERPDGSNFTLKIRSTKLEDSAMYFCASSELSEQFFGPGTRLTVL.

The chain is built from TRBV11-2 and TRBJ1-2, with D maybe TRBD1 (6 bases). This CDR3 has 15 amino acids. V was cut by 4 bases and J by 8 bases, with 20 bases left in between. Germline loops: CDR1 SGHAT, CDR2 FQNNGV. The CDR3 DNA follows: TGTGCCAGCAGCTCCCGAGGGGGAGGGGGAGAAGGCTACACCTTC. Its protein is CASSSRGGGGEGYTF.

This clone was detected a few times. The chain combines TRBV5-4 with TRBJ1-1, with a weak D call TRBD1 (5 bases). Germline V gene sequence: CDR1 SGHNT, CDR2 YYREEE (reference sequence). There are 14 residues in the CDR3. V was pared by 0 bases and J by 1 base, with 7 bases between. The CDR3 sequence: CASSLDRSNTEAFF. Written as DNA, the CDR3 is TGTGCCAGCAGCTTGGACAGGTCGAACACTGAAGCTTTCTTT.

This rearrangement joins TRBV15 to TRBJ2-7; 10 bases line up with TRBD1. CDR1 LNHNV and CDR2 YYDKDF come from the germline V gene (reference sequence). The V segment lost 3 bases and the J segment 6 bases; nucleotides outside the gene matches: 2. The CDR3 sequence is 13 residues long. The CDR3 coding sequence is TGTGCCACCAGCAGGGACAGGGGGTTCGAGCAGTACTTC. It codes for CATSRDRGFEQYF.

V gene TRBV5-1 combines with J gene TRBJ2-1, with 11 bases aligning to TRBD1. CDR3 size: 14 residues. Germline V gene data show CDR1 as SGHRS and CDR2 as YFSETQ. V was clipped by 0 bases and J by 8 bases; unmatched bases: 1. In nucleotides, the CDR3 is TGCGCCAGCAGCTTGGGGACAGGGGGCGATGAGCAGTTCTTC. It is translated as CASSLGTGGDEQFF.

CDR3 nucleotide sequence: TGCGCCAGCAGTCGACAGGGGGACAGCAATCAGCCCCAGCATTTT. It is translated as CASSRQGDSNQPQHF. The V and J genes are TRBV10-2 and TRBJ1-5; TRBD1 aligns across 9 bases. Germline V gene lookup returns CDR1 WSHSY and CDR2 SAAADI. The trim removed 5 bases at V and 1 base at J, leaving 3 bases unmatched. The CDR3 spans 15 residues.

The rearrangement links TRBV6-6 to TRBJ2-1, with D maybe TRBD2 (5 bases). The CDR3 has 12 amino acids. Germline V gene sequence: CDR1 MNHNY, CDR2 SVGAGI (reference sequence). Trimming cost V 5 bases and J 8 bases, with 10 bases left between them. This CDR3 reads CASSNEGDEQFF. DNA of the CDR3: TGTGCCAGCAGTAACGAGGGCGATGAGCAGTTCTTC.

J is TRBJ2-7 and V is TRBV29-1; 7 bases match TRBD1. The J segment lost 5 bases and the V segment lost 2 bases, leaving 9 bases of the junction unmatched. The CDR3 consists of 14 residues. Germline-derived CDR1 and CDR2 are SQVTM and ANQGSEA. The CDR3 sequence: CSVENFRGSNEQYF. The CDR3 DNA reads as TGCAGCGTTGAAAACTTCAGGGGGAGTAACGAGCAGTACTTC.

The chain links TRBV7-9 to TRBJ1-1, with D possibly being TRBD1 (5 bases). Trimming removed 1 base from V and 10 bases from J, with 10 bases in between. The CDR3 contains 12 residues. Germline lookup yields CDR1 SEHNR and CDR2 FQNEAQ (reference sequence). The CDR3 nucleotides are TGTGCCAGCAGCTTAGTGCCGCAGGGAGCTTTCTTT. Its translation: CASSLVPQGAFF. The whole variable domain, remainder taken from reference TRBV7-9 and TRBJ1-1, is DTGVSQNPRHKITKRGQNVTFRCDPISEHNRLYWYRQTLGQGPEFLTYFQNEAQLEKSRLLSDRFSAERPKGSFSTLEIQRTEQGDSAMYLCASSLVPQGAFFGQGTRLTVV.

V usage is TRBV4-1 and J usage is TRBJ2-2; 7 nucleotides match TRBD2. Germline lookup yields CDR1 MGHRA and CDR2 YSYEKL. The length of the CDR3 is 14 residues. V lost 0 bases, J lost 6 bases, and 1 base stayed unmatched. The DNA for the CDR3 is TGCGCCAGCAGCCAAGAGGGACTACCCGGGGAGCTGTTTTTT. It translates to CASSQEGLPGELFF.

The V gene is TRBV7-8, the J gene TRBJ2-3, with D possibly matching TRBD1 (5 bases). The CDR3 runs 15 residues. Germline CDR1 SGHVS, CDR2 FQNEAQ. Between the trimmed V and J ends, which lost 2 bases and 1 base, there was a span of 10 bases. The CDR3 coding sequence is TGTGCCAGCAGCTTATTGACAGACGGCACAGATACGCAGTATTTT. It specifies CASSLLTDGTDTQYF.

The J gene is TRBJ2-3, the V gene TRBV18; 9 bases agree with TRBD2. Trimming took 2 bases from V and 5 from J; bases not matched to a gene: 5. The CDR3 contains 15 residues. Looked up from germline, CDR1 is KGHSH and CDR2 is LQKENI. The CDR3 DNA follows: TGTGCCAGCTCACCAGGAGCGGGAGGCCGAGATACGCAGTATTTT. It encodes CASSPGAGGRDTQYF.

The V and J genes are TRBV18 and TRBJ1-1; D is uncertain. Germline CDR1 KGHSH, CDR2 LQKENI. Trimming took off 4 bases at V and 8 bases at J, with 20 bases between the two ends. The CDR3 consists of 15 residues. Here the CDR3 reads CASSLSGFRPTEAFF. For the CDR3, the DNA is TGTGCCAGCTCACTCTCAGGTTTCCGGCCTACAGAAGCTTTCTTT.

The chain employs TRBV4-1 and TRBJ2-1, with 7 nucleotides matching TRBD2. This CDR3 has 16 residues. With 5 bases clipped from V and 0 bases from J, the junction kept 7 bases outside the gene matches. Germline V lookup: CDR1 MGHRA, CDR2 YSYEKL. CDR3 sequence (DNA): TGCGCCAGCAGCTTGAGACTAGCCTTCTCCTACAATGAGCAGTTCTTC. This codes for CASSLRLAFSYNEQFF.

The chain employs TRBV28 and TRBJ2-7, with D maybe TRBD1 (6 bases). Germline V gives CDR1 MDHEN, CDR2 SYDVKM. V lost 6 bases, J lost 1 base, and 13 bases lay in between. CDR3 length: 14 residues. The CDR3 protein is CASSPVGQSYEQYF. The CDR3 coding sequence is TGTGCCAGCAGCCCGGTGGGACAATCCTACGAGCAGTACTTC.

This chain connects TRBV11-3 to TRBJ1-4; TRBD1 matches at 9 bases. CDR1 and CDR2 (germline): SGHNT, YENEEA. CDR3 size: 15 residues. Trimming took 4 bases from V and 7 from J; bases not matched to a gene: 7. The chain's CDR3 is CASSSRQGVLEKLFF. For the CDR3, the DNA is TGTGCCAGCAGCTCTAGACAGGGGGTGCTTGAAAAACTGTTTTTT.

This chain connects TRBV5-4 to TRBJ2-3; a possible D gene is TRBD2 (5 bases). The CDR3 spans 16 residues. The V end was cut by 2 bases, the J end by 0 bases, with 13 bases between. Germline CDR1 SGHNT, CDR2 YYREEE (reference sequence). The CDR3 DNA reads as TGTGCCAGCAGCTTAGTCCCGGGGTCTAGCACAGATACGCAGTATTTT. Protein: CASSLVPGSSTDTQYF.

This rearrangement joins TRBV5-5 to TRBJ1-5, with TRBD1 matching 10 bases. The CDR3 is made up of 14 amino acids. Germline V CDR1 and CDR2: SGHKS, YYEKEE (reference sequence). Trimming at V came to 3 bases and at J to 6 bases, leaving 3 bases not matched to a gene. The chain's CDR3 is CASSSGTGVQPQHF. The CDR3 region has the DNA TGTGCCAGCAGCTCCGGGACAGGGGTTCAGCCCCAGCATTTT.

The CDR3: CASRVIGVGDPLIPDTQYF. CDR3 in DNA: TGTGCCAGCAGGGTGATCGGGGTCGGCGACCCCCTTATCCCAGATACGCAGTATTTT. The V gene is TRBV27, the J gene TRBJ2-3; possible D gene TRBD2, 5 bases. The CDR3 is made up of 19 amino acids. Germline values: CDR1 MNHEY, CDR2 SMNVEV (reference sequence). V was shortened by 6 bases and J by 4 bases, with 29 bases between the two germline ends.

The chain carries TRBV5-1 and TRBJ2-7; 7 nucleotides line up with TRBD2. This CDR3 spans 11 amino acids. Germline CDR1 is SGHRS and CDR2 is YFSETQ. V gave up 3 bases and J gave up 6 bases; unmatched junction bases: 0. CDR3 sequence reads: CASSWGGEQYF. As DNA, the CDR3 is TGCGCCAGCAGCTGGGGGGGCGAGCAGTACTTC. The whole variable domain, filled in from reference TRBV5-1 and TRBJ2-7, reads KAGVTQTPRYLIKTRGQQVTLSCSPISGHRSVSWYQQTPGQGLQFLFEYFSETQRNKGNFPGRFSGRQFSNSRSEMNVSTLELGDSALYLCASSWGGEQYFGPGTRLTVT.

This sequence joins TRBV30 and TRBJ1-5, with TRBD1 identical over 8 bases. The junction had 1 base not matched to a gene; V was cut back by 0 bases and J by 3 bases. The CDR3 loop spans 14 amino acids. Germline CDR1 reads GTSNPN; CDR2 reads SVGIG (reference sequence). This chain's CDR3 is CAWSVDRVNQPQHF. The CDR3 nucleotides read TGTGCCTGGAGTGTGGACAGGGTCAATCAGCCCCAGCATTTT. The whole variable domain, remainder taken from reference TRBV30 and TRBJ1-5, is SQTIHQWPATLVQPVGSPLSLECTVEGTSNPNLYWYRQAAGRGLQLLFYSVGIGQISSEVPQNLSASRPQDRQFILSSKKLLLSDSGFYLCAWSVDRVNQPQHFGDGTRLSIL.

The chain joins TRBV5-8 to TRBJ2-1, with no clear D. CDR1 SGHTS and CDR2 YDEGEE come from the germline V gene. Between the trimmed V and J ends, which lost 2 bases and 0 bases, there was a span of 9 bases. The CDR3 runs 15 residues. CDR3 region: CASSLEAISYNEQFF. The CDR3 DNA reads TGTGCCAGCAGCTTAGAGGCCATCTCCTACAATGAGCAGTTCTTC. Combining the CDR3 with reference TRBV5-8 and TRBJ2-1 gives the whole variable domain EAGVTQSPTHLIKTRGQQATLRCSPISGHTSVYWYQQALGLGLQFLLWYDEGEERNRGNFPPRFSGRQFPNYSSELNVNALELEDSALYLCASSLEAISYNEQFFGPGTRLTVL.

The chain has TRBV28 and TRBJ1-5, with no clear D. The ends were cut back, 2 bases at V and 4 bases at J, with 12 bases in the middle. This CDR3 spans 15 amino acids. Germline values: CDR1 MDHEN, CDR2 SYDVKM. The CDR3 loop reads CASSLPRQINQPQHF. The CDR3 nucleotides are TGTGCCAGCAGTTTACCGAGGCAGATTAATCAGCCCCAGCATTTT.